This T cell receptor (beta chain) was profiled in a study of cytomegalovirus exposure and HLA in healthy donors. Overall study results and limits: In the 95 to 150 validation repertoires, around 95% of cluster scores exceeded 0, per a later analysis. A few of the chains that were CMV-associated were confirmed in vitro to be specific for CMV antigens.

The CDR3 totals 17 residues. Germline V gene data show CDR1 as LGHNA and CDR2 as YSLEER. The V gene lost 0 bases and the J gene lost 0 bases, with 12 bases spanning the gap. The donors were part of the validation cohort, which consisted of about 120 subjects and was separate from the first cohort of 600 to 850 subjects. The assay was immunoSEQ multiplex PCR, and TCRdb's table has in-frame clones only and misses some. This table holds approximately 190,000 clones, 84% found once. Concerning this clone itself: What it binds is unknown.

The TCR was taken from a man aged 18 to 29 in good health and CMV-seropositive. The specimen sequenced was PBMCs. The chain links TRBV4-3 to TRBJ2-1; D gene unclear. The CDR3 sequence: CASSQDQVTGSYNEQFF. The DNA of the CDR3 is TGCGCCAGCAGCCAAGACCAGGTGACCGGCTCCTACAATGAGCAGTTCTTC.